This TCR beta chain derives from a study of cytomegalovirus exposure and HLA in healthy donors. Germline values: CDR1 SGHNT, CDR2 YYREEE (reference sequence). This CDR3 region has 18 residues. With 0 bases removed from V and 2 bases from J, the gap between germline ends came to 18 bases. Primers: 60 Vbeta forward and 13 Jbeta reverse. This table comes from immunoSEQ multiplex PCR, and its TCRdb copy is limited to in-frame clones, with some not included. The repertoire consists of about 140,000 clones, with roughly 80% occurring once and the leading ten covering more than 2.5%. The sequencing input was PBMCs. The V gene is TRBV5-4, the J gene TRBJ2-4, with D perhaps matching TRBD1 (5 bases). This receptor was identified in a man aged 35 to 55 in good health and CMV-seronegative. The CDR3 region is CASSLVTLAGKTKNIQYF. In DNA form, the CDR3 reads TGTGCCAGCAGCTTGGTGACCCTTGCAGGGAAGACCAAAAACATTCAGTACTTC.